This T cell receptor beta chain is drawn from a study of technical replicates of blood from several donors (dated by TCRdb to 2015 to 2018). The CDR3 has 15 amino acids, counting the end cysteine and phenylalanine. Only CDR3 DNA is held: 45 bases, read in frame from base 1. Germline trimming: 5 bases from V, 8 bases from J; junction bases outside gene matches: 10. The germline V gene (reference sequence) specifies LNHDA as CDR1 and SQIVND as CDR2. A word on this clone: Its cognate antigen has yet to be identified. Base qualities are not provided; no much larger clone lies one nucleotide away.

The receptor library was made with the immunoSEQ multiplex PCR assay. TCRdb limited this immuneACCESS table to in-frame rearrangements with V and J called. A share of clones is missing; checked studies link under half to unresolved V genes, and the rest is unexplained. This sample holds around 70,000 clones; around 93% were observed only once. The ten largest clonotypes hold roughly 0.25% of the sample. The receptor's source is a human donor in good health. This chain is built from TRBV19 and TRBJ2-2, and 8 junction bases match TRBD1. The sequencing input was T cells isolated from PBMCs. The nucleotides are TGTGCCAGTAGTCTTACAGGGGGGCGTTATGGGGAGCTGTTTTTT. This translates into CASSLTGGRYGELFF.